This T cell receptor (beta chain) emerged from a study of cytomegalovirus exposure and HLA in healthy donors. Trimming at V came to 5 bases and at J to 2 bases, leaving 5 bases not matched to a gene. The CDR3 spans 15 residues. CDR1 MDHEN and CDR2 SYDVKM come from the germline V gene. Whereas donors were nominally healthy upon sampling, unrecorded immune exposures were probable. To note about this clone: The antigen is undetermined.

Study-level results: A later analysis revealed that TCR association rates differed between HLA loci, peaking at DRB1 and bottoming out at HLA-C.

PCR primers comprised 60 Vbeta and 13 Jbeta primers. Profiled with immunoSEQ multiplex PCR; TCRdb holds only in-frame clones, not every one. Among fewer than 200,000 clones listed, roughly 74% were seen once. The sample consisted of PBMCs. The TCR comes from a male donor in good health and CMV-seronegative. The rearrangement uses TRBV28 and TRBJ2-2; 7 nucleotides match TRBD1. In DNA, the CDR3 is TGTGCCAGCAGTAGCACAGGGGTAAACACCGGGGAGCTGTTTTTT. Translating it yields CASSSTGVNTGELFF.